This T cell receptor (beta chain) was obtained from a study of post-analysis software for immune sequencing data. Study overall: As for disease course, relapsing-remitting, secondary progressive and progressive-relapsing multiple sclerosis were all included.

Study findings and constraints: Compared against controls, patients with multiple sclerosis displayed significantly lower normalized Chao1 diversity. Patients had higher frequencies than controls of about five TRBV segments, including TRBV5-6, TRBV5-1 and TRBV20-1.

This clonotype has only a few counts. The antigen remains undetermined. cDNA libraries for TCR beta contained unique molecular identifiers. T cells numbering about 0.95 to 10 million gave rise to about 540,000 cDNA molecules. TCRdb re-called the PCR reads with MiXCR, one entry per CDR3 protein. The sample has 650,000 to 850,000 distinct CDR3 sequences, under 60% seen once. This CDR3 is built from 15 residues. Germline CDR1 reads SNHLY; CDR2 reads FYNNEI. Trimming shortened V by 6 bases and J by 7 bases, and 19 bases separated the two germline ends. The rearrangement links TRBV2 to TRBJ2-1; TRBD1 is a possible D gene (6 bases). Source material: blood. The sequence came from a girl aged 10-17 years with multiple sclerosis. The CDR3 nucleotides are TGTGCCAGCAGAGCCGACCGGACAGTAGGGAATGAGCAGTTCTTC. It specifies CASRADRTVGNEQFF. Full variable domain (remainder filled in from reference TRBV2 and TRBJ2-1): EPEVTQTPSHQVTQMGQEVILRCVPISNHLYFYWYRQILGQKVEFLVSFYNNEISEKSEIFDDQFSVERPDGSNFTLKIRSTKLEDSAMYFCASRADRTVGNEQFFGPGTRLTVL.